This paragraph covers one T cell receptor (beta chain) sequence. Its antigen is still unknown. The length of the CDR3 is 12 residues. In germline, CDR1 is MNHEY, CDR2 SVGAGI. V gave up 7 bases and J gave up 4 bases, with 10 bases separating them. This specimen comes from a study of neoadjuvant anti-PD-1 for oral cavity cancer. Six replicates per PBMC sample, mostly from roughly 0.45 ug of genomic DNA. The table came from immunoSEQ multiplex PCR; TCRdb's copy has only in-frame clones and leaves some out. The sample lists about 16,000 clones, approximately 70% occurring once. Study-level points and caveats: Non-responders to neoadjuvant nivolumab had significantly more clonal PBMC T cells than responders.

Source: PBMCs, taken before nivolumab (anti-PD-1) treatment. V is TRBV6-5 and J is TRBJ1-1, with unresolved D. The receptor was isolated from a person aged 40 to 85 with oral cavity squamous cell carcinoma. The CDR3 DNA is TGTGCCAGCACTACTGTCGGCACTGAAGCTTTCTTT. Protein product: CASTTVGTEAFF.